These T cell receptor beta chains were read from a single sample in a study of blood T cell repertoires in COVID-19. This table comes from immunoSEQ multiplex PCR, and its TCRdb copy is limited to in-frame clones, with some not included. The repertoire has about 200,000 clones, about nine tenths of them found once; the top ten carry 1.6%. Sequences were obtained from peripheral blood. All receptors derive from a man younger than 30 with active or convalescent COVID-19. CDR3s include the opening cysteine and the closing phenylalanine or tryptophan. A D gene is named only where the DNA matches it firmly. Only some rows state a clone size, as once, few, many or a class for expanded clones.

j_call | clone_size | d_call | v_call | cdr3_aa | cdr3_nt
TRBJ2-3 | . | TRBD2 | TRBV7-2 | CASSSTSGRNTQYF | TGTGCCAGCAGCTCTACTAGCGGGAGAAATACGCAGTATTTT
TRBJ1-5 | . | TRBD1 | TRBV30 | CAWKQGGGNQPQHF | TGTGCCTGGAAACAGGGGGGAGGCAATCAGCCCCAGCATTTT
TRBJ2-2 | . | TRBD1 | TRBV18 | CASSPWTGGTTGELFF | TGTGCCAGCTCACCTTGGACAGGGGGGACCACCGGGGAGCTGTTTTTT
TRBJ2-7 | . | TRBD1 | TRBV3-1/TRBV3-2 | CASSQVTGVQYEQYF | TGTGCCAGCAGCCAAGTGACAGGGGTGCAGTACGAGCAGTACTTC
TRBJ1-3 | . | . | TRBV12-3/TRBV12-4 | CASSFEGNTIYF | TGTGCCAGCAGTTTCGAGGGAAACACCATATATTTT
TRBJ2-1 | . | TRBD2 | TRBV7-2 | CASSPSSGRNEQFF | TGTGCCAGCAGCCCTTCTAGCGGGAGAAATGAGCAGTTCTTC
TRBJ1-1 | . | . | TRBV2 | CASRGVGVSEAFF | TGTGCCAGCAGAGGGGTAGGTGTCTCTGAAGCTTTCTTT
TRBJ1-2 | . | TRBD1 | TRBV19 | CASSIGQGRLGYTF | TGTGCCAGTAGTATAGGACAGGGACGTTTGGGCTACACCTTC
TRBJ2-5 | . | . | TRBV13 | CASSSLIQETQYF | TGTGCCAGCAGCTCACTCATTCAAGAGACCCAGTACTTC
TRBJ2-1 | . | . | TRBV2 | CAFPWGDTMSQFF | TGTGCCTTCCCATGGGGGGATACAATGAGTCAGTTCTTC
TRBJ1-1 | few | . | TRBV4-1 | CASSQGLLNTEAFF | TGCGCCAGCAGCCAAGGTCTGTTGAACACTGAAGCTTTCTTT
TRBJ2-1 | . | TRBD2 | TRBV2 | CASSAKTSGRHNEQFF | TGTGCCAGCAGTGCTAAGACTAGCGGGCGACACAATGAGCAGTTCTTC
TRBJ2-1 | . | TRBD2 | TRBV5-4 | CASRPGTSSYNEQFF | TGTGCCAGCAGACCTGGGACTAGCTCCTACAATGAGCAGTTCTTC
TRBJ2-2 | . | TRBD1 | TRBV19 | CASSTGTGYTGELFF | TGTGCCAGTAGCACCGGGACAGGGTACACCGGGGAGCTGTTTTTT
TRBJ2-2 | . | . | TRBV28 | CASSLGFGWIGELFF | TGTGCCAGCAGTTTAGGGTTCGGGTGGATCGGGGAGCTGTTTTTT